Included here is one T cell receptor beta chain sequence, with context. The table came from immunoSEQ multiplex PCR; TCRdb's copy has only in-frame clones and leaves some out. The profile covers around 130,000 clones, with about 83% appearing a single time and about 12% taken by the ten largest. The data derive from a study of control samples from healthy donors and cancer patients. The V gene's germline CDR1 is MNHNY and CDR2 SVGAGI (reference sequence). The CDR3 is 13 residues long. V lost 10 bases to trimming and J lost 3 bases; unmatched junction nucleotides: 4. This TCR was sampled from a man younger than 45 in good health. This rearrangement joins TRBV6-6 to TRBJ2-2; 8 bases agree with TRBD1. What was sequenced was blood. The CDR3 reads CAIRQGYTGELFF. The CDR3 DNA is TGTGCCATAAGACAGGGGTACACCGGGGAGCTGTTTTTT.